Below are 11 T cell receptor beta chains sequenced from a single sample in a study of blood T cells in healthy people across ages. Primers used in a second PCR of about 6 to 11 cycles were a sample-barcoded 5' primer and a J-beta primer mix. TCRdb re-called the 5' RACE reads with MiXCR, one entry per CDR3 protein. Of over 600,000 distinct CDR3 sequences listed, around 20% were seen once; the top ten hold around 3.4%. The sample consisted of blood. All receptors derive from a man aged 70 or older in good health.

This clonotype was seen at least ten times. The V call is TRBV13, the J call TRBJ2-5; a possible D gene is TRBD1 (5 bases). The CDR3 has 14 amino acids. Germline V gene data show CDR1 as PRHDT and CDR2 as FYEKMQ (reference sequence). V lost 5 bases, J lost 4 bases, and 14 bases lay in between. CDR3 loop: CASSPLDRGETQYF. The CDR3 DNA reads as TGTGCCAGCAGCCCTCTCGACAGAGGAGAGACCCAGTACTTC.

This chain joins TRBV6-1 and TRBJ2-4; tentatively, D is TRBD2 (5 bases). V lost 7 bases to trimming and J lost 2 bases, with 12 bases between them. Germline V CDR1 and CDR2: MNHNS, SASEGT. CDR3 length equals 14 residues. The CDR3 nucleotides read TGTGCCAGCAAAGAATGGAGGACCAAAAACATTCAGTACTTC. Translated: CASKEWRTKNIQYF.

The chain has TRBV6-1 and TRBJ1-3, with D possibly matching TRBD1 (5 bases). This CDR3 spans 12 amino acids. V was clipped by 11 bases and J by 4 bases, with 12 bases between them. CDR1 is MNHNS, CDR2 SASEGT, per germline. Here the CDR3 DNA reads TGTGCCCTCCGGGGCACGGGAAACACCATATATTTT. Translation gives CALRGTGNTIYF.

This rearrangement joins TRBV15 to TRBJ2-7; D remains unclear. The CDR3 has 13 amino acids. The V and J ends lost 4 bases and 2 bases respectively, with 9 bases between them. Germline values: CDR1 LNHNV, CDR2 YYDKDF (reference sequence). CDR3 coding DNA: TGTGCCACCAGCACCTACGGTCCCTACGAGCAGTACTTC. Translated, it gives CATSTYGPYEQYF.

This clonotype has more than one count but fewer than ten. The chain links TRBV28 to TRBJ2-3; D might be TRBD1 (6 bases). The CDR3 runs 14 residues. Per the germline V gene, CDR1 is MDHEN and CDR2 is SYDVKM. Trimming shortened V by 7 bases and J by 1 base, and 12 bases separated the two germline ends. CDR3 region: CASINYRGTDTQYF. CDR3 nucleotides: TGTGCCAGCATTAACTACAGGGGCACAGATACGCAGTATTTT.

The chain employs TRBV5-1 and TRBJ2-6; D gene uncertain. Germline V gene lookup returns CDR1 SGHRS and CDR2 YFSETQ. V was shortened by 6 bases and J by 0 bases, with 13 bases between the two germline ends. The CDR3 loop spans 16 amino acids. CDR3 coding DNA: TGCGCCAGCACCCCCTTGGGTGACTCTGGGGCCAACGTCCTGACTTTC. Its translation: CASTPLGDSGANVLTF.

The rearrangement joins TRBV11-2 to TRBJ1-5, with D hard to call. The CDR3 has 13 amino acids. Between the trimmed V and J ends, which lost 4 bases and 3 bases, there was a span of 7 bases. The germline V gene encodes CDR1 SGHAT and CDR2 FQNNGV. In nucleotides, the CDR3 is TGTGCCAGCAGCTCAGCAGACAATCAGCCCCAGCATTTT. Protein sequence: CASSSADNQPQHF.

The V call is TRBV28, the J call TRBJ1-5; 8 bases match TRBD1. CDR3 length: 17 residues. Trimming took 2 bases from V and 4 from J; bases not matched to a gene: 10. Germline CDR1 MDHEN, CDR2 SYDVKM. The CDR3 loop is CASSLVRGRVVNQPQHF. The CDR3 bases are TGTGCCAGCAGTTTAGTCAGGGGGCGGGTAGTTAATCAGCCCCAGCATTTT.

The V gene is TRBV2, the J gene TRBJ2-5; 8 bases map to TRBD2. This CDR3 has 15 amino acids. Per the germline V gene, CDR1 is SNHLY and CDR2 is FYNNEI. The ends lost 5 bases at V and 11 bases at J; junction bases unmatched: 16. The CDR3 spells CASSRASGSVGEQYF. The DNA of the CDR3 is TGTGCCAGCAGTAGAGCTAGCGGGTCCGTTGGGGAGCAGTACTTC.

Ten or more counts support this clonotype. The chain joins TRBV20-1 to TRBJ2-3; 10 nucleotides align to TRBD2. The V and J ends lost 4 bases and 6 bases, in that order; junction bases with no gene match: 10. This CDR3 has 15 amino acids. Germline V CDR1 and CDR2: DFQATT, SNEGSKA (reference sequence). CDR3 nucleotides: TGCAGTGCTATAAGACTAGCGGGTCCCGGGGATACGCAGTATTTT. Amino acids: CSAIRLAGPGDTQYF.

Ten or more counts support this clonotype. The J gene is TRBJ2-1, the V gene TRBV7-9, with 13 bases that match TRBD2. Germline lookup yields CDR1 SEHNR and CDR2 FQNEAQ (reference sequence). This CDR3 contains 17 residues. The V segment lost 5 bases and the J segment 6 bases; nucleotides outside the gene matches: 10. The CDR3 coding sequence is TGTGCCAGCAGCACCGGACTAGCGGGAGCCCTAGGCAATGAGCAGTTCTTC. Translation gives CASSTGLAGALGNEQFF. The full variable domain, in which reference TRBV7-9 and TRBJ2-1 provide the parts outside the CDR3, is DTGVSQNPRHKITKRGQNVTFRCDPISEHNRLYWYRQTLGQGPEFLTYFQNEAQLEKSRLLSDRFSAERPKGSFSTLEIQRTEQGDSAMYLCASSTGLAGALGNEQFFGPGTRLTVL.